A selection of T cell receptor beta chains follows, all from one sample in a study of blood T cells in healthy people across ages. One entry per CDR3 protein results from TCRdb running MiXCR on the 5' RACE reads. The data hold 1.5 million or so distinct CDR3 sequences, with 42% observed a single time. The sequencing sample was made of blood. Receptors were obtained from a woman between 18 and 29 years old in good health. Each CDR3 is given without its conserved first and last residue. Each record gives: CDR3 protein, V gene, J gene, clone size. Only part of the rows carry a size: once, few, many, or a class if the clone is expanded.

CDR3: SAGRQEETQY
V: TRBV20-1
J: TRBJ2-5
size: .

CDR3: ASSQWIQNNEKLF
V: TRBV4-1
J: TRBJ1-4
size: .

CDR3: ASSSGTSTCNEQF
V: TRBV25-1
J: TRBJ2-1
size: .

CDR3: ATMGVGGPYNEQF
V: TRBV15
J: TRBJ2-1
size: .

CDR3: ASKPSRTSAF
V: TRBV2
J: TRBJ1-1
size: few

CDR3: ASSYRRMEQY
V: TRBV5-6
J: TRBJ2-7
size: few

CDR3: ASTTPGLAGVDEQY
V: TRBV19
J: TRBJ2-7
size: few

CDR3: ASSLIGPGDNSPLH
V: TRBV27
J: TRBJ1-6
size: .

CDR3: SASLAGVHNEQF
V: TRBV20-1
J: TRBJ2-1
size: .

CDR3: ASRAKLIEPLH
V: TRBV6-5
J: TRBJ1-6
size: .

CDR3: SVAGAPPRETQY
V: TRBV29-1
J: TRBJ2-5
size: .

CDR3: ASSQNRDLNYGYT
V: TRBV5-1
J: TRBJ1-2
size: .

CDR3: ASSPRDGYTEAF
V: TRBV11-2
J: TRBJ1-1
size: .

CDR3: ASSLVFVSEYNEQF
V: TRBV5-1
J: TRBJ2-1
size: .

CDR3: SAPATAATYNEQY
V: TRBV20-1
J: TRBJ2-7
size: .

CDR3: ASSEKGTGGHYGYT
V: TRBV6-1
J: TRBJ1-2
size: few

CDR3: AISDFLDGYT
V: TRBV10-3
J: TRBJ1-2
size: .

CDR3: ASRMTGDNYGYT
V: TRBV12-3/TRBV12-4
J: TRBJ1-2
size: many

CDR3: ASSSVNLAGMGYNEQF
V: TRBV28
J: TRBJ2-1
size: .

CDR3: ATSRVSGDWETQY
V: TRBV15
J: .
size: .

CDR3: ASSTLDYGGEQY
V: TRBV27
J: TRBJ2-7
size: .

CDR3: ASSSSTAWGGENYGYT
V: TRBV4-1
J: TRBJ1-2
size: few

CDR3: SAAGTSSYEQY
V: TRBV20-1
J: TRBJ2-7
size: once

CDR3: ASQSGRNEKLF
V: TRBV6-5
J: TRBJ1-4
size: few

CDR3: ASSPGRASYNEQF
V: TRBV6-5
J: TRBJ2-1
size: .

CDR3: SAVDSLETQY
V: TRBV20-1
J: TRBJ2-5
size: .

CDR3: ASSLRDDQVPYEQY
V: TRBV11-2
J: TRBJ2-7
size: few

CDR3: ASSQERAARSTDTQY
V: TRBV14
J: TRBJ2-3
size: few

CDR3: ASSLVSGPEPEQF
V: TRBV11-2
J: TRBJ2-1
size: .

CDR3: AIRGARDTGELF
V: TRBV10-3
J: TRBJ2-2
size: .

CDR3: AIRGTGGWGTEAF
V: TRBV10-3
J: TRBJ1-1
size: few

CDR3: AISEGPANTGELF
V: TRBV10-3
J: TRBJ2-2
size: .

CDR3: SAPRGIQETQY
V: TRBV20-1
J: TRBJ2-5
size: once

CDR3: ASRPQQNTEAF
V: TRBV2
J: TRBJ1-1
size: .

CDR3: ASSLLSTPSNYGYT
V: TRBV6-5
J: TRBJ1-2
size: .

CDR3: ASSLNGPALGYAEAF
V: TRBV7-3
J: TRBJ1-1
size: .

CDR3: ASSHWGQETQY
V: TRBV5-1
J: TRBJ2-5
size: few

CDR3: ASSNPISGSLGHEQY
V: TRBV3-1
J: TRBJ2-7
size: many

CDR3: ASSVGTGAQEQY
V: TRBV2
J: TRBJ2-7
size: .

CDR3: SARDVLATDTQY
V: TRBV20-1
J: TRBJ2-3
size: .

CDR3: ASSPTGGTETQY
V: TRBV5-1
J: TRBJ2-5
size: .

CDR3: ASLPLNTDTQY
V: TRBV2
J: TRBJ2-3
size: few